This T cell receptor (beta chain) was sequenced for a study of T cell repertoires in cytomegalovirus infection. CDR1 DFQATT and CDR2 SNEGSKA come from the germline V gene (reference sequence). The CDR3 consists of 15 residues. The V gene end was trimmed by 3 bases and the J gene end by 3 bases; junction bases not matched to a gene: 8. In TCRdb, the reads were re-called with MiXCR into one record per CDR3 protein. The table has about 360,000 distinct CDR3 sequences, approximately 18% seen once; the top ten hold around 10%. This clonotype has only a few counts. Input material: PBMCs. This sequence was found in a human donor in good health (CMV status not recorded). Some clones in this sample may be carry-over from other donors' samples. The genes are TRBV20-1 and TRBJ2-3; 8 bases line up with TRBD2. The CDR3 here is CSASRGTSRTDTQYF. CDR3 nucleotides: TGCAGTGCTAGCCGGGGGACTAGTCGTACAGATACGCAGTATTTT.